This T cell receptor (beta chain) was documented in a study of cytomegalovirus exposure and HLA in healthy donors. The V end was cut by 4 bases, the J end by 0 bases, with 11 bases between. The CDR3 sequence is 16 residues long. Germline-derived CDR1 and CDR2 are SGDLS and YYNGEE. Points on this clone: Its specificity is unknown.

PCR was performed using 60 Vbeta and 13 Jbeta primers. The method was immunoSEQ multiplex PCR; TCRdb's version includes in-frame clones alone and lacks a portion of them. The data hold about 170,000 clones, with around 85% observed a single time. General observations from the study: A later analysis found that most CMV-associated TCR beta chains appeared HLA-restricted. Around 160 TCR beta chains were listed as cytomegalovirus-associated. Most subjects had HLA-A and HLA-B alleles reportedly predicted accurately by TCR beta sequences.

The clonotype originates from a male donor in good health and CMV-seronegative. The gene calls are TRBV9 and TRBJ2-6; unclear D gene. The source material was PBMCs. CDR3 amino acids: CASSPRHHSGANVLTF. DNA for the CDR3: TGTGCCAGCAGCCCCCGACACCACTCTGGGGCCAACGTCCTGACTTTC. The complete variable domain, with remaining parts taken from reference TRBV9 and TRBJ2-6, reads DSGVTQTPKHLITATGQRVTLRCSPRSGDLSVYWYQQSLDQGLQFLIQYYNGEERAKGNILERFSAQQFPDLHSELNLSSLELGDSALYFCASSPRHHSGANVLTFGAGSRLTVL.